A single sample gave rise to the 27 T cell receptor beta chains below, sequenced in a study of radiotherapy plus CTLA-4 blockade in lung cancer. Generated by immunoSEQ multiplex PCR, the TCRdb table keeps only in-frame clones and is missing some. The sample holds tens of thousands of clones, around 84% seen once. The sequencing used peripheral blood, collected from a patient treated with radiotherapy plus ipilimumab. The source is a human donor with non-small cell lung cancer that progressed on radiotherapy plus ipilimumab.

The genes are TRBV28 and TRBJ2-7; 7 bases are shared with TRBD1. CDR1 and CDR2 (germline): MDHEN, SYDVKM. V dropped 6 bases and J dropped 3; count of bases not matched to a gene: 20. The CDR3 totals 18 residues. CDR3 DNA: TGTGCCAGCAGGGTGAATCTTCTGGGTGGGGACAGCCGCTACGAGCAGTACTTC. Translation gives CASRVNLLGGDSRYEQYF. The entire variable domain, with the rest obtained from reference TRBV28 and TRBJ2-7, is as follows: DVKVTQSSRYLVKRTGEKVFLECVQDMDHENMFWYRQDPGLGLRLIYFSYDVKMKEKGDIPEGYSVSREKKERFSLILESASTNQTSMYLCASRVNLLGGDSRYEQYFGPGTRLTVT.

CDR3 DNA sequence: TGTGCCAGCAGAGACACGGACAGGGTCAATCAGCCCCAGCATTTT. Protein: CASRDTDRVNQPQHF. The gene calls are TRBV6-1 and TRBJ1-5, with 8 positions matching TRBD1. From germline, CDR1 is MNHNS and CDR2 SASEGT. The trim removed 6 bases at V and 3 bases at J, leaving 7 bases unmatched. The CDR3 is 15 residues long.

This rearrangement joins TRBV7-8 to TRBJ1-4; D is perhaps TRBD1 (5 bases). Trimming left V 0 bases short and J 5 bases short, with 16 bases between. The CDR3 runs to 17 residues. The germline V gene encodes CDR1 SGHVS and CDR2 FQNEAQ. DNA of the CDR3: TGTGCCAGCAGCTTAGCACCTCCGGGGCTGCAAAATGAAAAACTGTTTTTT. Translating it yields CASSLAPPGLQNEKLFF. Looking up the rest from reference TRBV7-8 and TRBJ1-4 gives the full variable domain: GAGVSQSPRYKVAKRGQDVALRCDPISGHVSLFWYQQALGQGPEFLTYFQNEAQLDKSGLPSDRFFAERPEGSVSTLKIQRTQQEDSAVYLCASSLAPPGLQNEKLFFGSGTQLSVL.

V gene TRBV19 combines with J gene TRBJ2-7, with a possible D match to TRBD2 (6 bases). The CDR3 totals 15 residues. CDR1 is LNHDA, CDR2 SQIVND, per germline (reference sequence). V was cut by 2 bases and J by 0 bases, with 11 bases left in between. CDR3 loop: CASSIQGLTSYEQYF. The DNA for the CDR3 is TGTGCCAGTAGTATACAGGGACTTACCTCCTACGAGCAGTACTTC.

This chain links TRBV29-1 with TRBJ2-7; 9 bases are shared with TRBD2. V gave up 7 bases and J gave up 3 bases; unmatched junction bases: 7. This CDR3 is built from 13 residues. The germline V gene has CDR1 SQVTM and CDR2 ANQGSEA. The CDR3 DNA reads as TGCAGCGCTGGGCCTAGCGGGAACTACGAGCAGTACTTC. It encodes CSAGPSGNYEQYF.

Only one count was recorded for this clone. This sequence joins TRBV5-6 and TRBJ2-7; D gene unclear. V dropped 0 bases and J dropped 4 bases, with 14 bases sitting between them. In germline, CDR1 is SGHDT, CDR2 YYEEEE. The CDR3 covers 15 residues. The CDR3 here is CASSLGGVVRYEQYF. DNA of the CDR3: TGTGCCAGCAGCTTGGGGGGTGTGGTTAGGTACGAGCAGTACTTC.

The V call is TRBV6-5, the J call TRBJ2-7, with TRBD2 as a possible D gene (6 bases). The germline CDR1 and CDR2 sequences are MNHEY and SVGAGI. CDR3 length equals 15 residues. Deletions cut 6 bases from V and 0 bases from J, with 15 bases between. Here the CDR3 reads CASREGLGSSYEQYF. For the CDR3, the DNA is TGTGCCAGCAGGGAGGGATTAGGGTCCTCCTACGAGCAGTACTTC.

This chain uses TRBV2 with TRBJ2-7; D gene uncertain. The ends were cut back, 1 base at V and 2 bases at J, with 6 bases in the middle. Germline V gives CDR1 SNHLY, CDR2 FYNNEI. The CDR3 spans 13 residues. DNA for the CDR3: TGTGCCAGCAGTGAAGGCCAGACCTACGAGCAGTACTTC. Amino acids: CASSEGQTYEQYF. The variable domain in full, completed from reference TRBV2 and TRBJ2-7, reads EPEVTQTPSHQVTQMGQEVILRCVPISNHLYFYWYRQILGQKVEFLVSFYNNEISEKSEIFDDQFSVERPDGSNFTLKIRSTKLEDSAMYFCASSEGQTYEQYFGPGTRLTVT.

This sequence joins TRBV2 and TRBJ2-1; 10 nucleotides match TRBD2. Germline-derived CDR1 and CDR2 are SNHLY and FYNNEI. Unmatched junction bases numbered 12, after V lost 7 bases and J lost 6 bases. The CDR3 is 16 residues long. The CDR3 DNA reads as TGTGCCAGCATCGCCAGCGGGAGGGCCTCTGGCAATGAGCAGTTCTTC. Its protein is CASIASGRASGNEQFF.

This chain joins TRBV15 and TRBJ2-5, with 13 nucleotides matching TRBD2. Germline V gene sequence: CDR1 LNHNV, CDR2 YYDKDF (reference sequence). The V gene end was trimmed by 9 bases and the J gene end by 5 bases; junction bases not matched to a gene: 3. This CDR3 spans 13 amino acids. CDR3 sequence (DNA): TGTGCCACTGGACTAGCGGGGGTTGAGACCCAGTACTTC. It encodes CATGLAGVETQYF.

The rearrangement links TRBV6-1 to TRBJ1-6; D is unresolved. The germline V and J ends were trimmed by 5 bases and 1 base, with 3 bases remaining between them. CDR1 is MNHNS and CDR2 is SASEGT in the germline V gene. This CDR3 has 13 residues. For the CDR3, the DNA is TGTGCCAGCAGTTTGTCCTATAATTCACCCCTCCACTTT. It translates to CASSLSYNSPLHF.

In nucleotides, the CDR3 is TGTGCCAGCAGTTATAAGGGGATACCTGGAAACACCATATATTTT. Translation gives CASSYKGIPGNTIYF. J is TRBJ1-3 and V is TRBV27; D is perhaps TRBD1 (5 bases). The V end was cut by 4 bases, the J end by 2 bases, with 12 bases between. The CDR3 spans 15 residues. Germline V gene sequence: CDR1 MNHEY, CDR2 SMNVEV (reference sequence).

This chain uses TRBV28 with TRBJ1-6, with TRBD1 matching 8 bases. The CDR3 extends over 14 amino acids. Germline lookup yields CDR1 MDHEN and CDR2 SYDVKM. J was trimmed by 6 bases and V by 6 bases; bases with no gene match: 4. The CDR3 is CASRFGQGNSPLHF. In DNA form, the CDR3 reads TGTGCCAGCAGATTCGGACAGGGTAATTCACCCCTCCACTTT.

CDR3 nucleotide sequence: TGTGCCAGTTCGGCCGCCCTCGGCCCCTACGAGCAGTACTTC. This gives the protein CASSAALGPYEQYF. This chain links TRBV19 with TRBJ2-7; D gene ambiguous. This CDR3 has 14 residues. V shed 8 bases and J shed 2 bases, with 16 bases lying between them. Germline V gene data show CDR1 as LNHDA and CDR2 as SQIVND (reference sequence).

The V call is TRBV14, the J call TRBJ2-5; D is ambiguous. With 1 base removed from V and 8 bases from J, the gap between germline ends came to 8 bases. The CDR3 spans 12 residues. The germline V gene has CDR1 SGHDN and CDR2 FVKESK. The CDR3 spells CASSQAPGTQYF. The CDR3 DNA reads TGTGCCAGCAGCCAAGCCCCCGGAACCCAGTACTTC.

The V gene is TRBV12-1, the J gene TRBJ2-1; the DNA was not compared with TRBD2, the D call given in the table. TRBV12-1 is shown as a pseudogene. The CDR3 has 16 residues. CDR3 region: CASSPPGTSGIPRQFF. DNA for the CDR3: TGTGCCAGCAGCCCACCCGGGACTAGCGGGATCCCCCGGCAGTTCTTC.

The CDR3 DNA sequence: TGCGCCAGCAGCATAGACCCAAATCAGCCCCAGCATTTT. It translates to CASSIDPNQPQHF. The chain links TRBV5-1 to TRBJ1-5; D call uncertain. CDR1 and CDR2 from the germline V gene are SGHRS and YFSETQ. Trimming shortened V by 4 bases and J by 4 bases, and 9 bases separated the two germline ends. The CDR3 contains 13 residues.

DNA for the CDR3: TGTGCCAGCAGCCATGGGGACAGGGGGCTCAATAATGAAAAACTGTTTTTT. It is translated as CASSHGDRGLNNEKLFF. J is TRBJ1-4 and V is TRBV7-9, with 12 bases matching TRBD1. CDR1 SEHNR and CDR2 FQNEAQ come from the germline V gene (reference sequence). The CDR3 covers 17 residues. V lost 5 bases, J lost 4 bases, and 8 bases stayed unmatched.

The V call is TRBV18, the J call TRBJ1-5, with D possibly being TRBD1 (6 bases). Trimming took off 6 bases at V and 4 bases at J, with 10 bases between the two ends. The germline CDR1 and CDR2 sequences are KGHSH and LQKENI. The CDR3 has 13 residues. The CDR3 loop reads CASSGGRNQPQHF. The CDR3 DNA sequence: TGTGCCAGCTCGGGGGGGCGTAATCAGCCCCAGCATTTT.

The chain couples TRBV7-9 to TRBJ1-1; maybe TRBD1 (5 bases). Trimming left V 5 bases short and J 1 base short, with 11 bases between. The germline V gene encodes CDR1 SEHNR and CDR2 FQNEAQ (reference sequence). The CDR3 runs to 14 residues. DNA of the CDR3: TGTGCCAGCAGCCCCGGCAGGGCGAACACTGAAGCTTTCTTT. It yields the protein CASSPGRANTEAFF.

DNA of the CDR3: TGTGCCAGTAAATATAGGCCGAACACTGAAGCTTTCTTT. Translation: CASKYRPNTEAFF. The rearrangement joins TRBV19 to TRBJ1-1; no clear D. Germline V gene data show CDR1 as LNHDA and CDR2 as SQIVND (reference sequence). This CDR3 has 13 residues. Between the trimmed V and J ends, which lost 7 bases and 1 base, there was a span of 10 bases.

The CDR3: CASSPATSGGQFF. The CDR3 coding sequence is TGTGCCAGCTCACCAGCGACTAGCGGGGGGCAGTTCTTC. V is TRBV18 and J is TRBJ2-1; 12 bases are a match to TRBD2. The CDR3 is 13 amino acids. Germline loops: CDR1 KGHSH, CDR2 LQKENI. J lost 12 bases, V lost 2 bases, and 2 bases had no gene match.

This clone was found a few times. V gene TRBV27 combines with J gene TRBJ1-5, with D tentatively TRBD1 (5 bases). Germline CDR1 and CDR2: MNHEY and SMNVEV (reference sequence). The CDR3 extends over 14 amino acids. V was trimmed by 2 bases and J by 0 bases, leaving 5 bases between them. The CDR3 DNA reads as TGTGCCAGCAGTTTAAGGGGTAGCAATCAGCCCCAGCATTTT. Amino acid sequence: CASSLRGSNQPQHF.

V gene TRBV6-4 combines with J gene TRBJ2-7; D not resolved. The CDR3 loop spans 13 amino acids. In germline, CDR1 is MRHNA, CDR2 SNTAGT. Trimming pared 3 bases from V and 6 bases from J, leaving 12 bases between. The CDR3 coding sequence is TGTGCCAGCAGTGAGTGGCCCGATCGCGAGCAGTACTTC. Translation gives CASSEWPDREQYF.

Here the CDR3 reads CASSPPFELTDTQYF. CDR3 in DNA: TGTGCCAGCTCACCACCGTTCGAGTTAACAGATACGCAGTATTTT. V and J are TRBV18 and TRBJ2-3; D remains unclear. This CDR3 has 15 amino acids. Trimming shortened V by 0 bases and J by 3 bases, and 10 bases separated the two germline ends. Looked up from germline, CDR1 is KGHSH and CDR2 is LQKENI.

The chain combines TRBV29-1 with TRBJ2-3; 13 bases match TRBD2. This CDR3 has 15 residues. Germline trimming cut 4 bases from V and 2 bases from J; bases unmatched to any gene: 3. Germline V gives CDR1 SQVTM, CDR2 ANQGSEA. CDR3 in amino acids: CSVGTSGGTTDTQYF. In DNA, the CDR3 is TGCAGCGTTGGGACTAGCGGGGGAACCACAGATACGCAGTATTTT.

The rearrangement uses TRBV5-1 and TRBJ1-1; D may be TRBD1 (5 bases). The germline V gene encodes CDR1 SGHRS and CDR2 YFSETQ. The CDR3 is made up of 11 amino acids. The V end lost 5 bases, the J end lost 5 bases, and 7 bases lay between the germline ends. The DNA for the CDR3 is TGCGCCAGCAGGGGGGAGACTGAAGCTTTCTTT. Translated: CASRGETEAFF.